This T cell receptor beta chain stems from a study of blood T cell repertoires in COVID-19. Libraries were prepared by immunoSEQ multiplex PCR; TCRdb keeps only in-frame clonotypes and omits some of them. Among some 120,000 clones listed, approximately 82% were seen once. The junction had 12 bases not matched to a gene; V was cut back by 3 bases and J by 1 base. The CDR3 contains 18 residues. Germline CDR1 DFQATT, CDR2 SNEGSKA (reference sequence). Sequencing input: peripheral blood. The sequence was obtained from a man aged 70 or older with active or convalescent COVID-19. The V call is TRBV20-1, the J call TRBJ2-1; 10 positions agree with TRBD2. The CDR3 reads CSASSTLTSGKSYNEQFF. The CDR3 nucleotides read TGCAGTGCTAGTTCCACCTTAACTAGCGGGAAATCCTACAATGAGCAGTTCTTC.